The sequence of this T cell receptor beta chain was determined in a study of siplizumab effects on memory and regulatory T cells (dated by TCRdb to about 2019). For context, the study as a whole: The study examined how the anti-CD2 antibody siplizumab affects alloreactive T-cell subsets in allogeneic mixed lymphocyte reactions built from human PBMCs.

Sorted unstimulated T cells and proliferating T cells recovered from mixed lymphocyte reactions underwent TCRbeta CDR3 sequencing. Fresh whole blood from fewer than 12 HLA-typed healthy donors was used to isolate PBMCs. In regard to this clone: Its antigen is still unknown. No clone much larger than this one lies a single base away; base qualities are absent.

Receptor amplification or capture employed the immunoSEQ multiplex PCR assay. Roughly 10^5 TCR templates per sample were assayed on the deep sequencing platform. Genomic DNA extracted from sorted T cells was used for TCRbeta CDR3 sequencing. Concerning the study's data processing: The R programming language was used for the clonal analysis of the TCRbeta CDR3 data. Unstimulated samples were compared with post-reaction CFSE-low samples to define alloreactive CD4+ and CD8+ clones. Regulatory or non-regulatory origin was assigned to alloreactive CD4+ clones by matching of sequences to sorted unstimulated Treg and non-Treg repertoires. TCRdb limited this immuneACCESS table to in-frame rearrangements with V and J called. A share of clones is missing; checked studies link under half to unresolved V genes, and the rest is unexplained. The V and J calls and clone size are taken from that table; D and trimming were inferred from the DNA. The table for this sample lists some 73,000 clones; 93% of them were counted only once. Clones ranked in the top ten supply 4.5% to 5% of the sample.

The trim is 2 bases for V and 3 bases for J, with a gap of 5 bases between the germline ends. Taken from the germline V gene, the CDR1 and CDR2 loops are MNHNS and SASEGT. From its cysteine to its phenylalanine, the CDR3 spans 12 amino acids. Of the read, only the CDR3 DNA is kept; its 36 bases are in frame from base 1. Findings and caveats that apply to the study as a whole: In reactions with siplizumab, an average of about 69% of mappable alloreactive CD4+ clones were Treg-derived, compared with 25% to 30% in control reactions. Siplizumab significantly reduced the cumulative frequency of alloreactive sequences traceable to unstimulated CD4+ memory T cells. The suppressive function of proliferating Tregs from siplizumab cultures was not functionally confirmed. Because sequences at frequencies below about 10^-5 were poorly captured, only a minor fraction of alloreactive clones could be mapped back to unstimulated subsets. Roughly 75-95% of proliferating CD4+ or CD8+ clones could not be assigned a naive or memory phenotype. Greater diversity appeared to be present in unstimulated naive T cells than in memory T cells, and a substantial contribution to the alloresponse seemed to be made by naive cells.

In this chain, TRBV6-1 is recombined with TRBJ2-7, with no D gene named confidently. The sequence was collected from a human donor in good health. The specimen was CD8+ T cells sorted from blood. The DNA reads TGTGCCAGCAGTGAAACCGGCTACGAGCAGTACTTC. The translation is CASSETGYEQYF.